The clone carrying this T cell receptor (beta chain) was detected only a few times. CDR3 length: 14 residues. Germline CDR1 GTSNPN, CDR2 SVGIG (reference sequence). The germline V and J ends were trimmed by 2 bases and 1 base, with 11 bases remaining between them. The data derive from a study of shared T cell receptors in the human thymus. Here immunoSEQ multiplex PCR was the method, and the copy in TCRdb shows in-frame clones only, minus some. The repertoire has under 850,000 clones, roughly 90% of them found once; the top ten carry about 0.01%. The same sample was also studied in work on human thymus T cells.

This sequence was found in a boy under two years old with a congenital heart defect. Source material: thymocytes. The chain has TRBV30 and TRBJ1-1, with D uncertain. For the CDR3, the DNA is TGTGCCTGGAGTCCCCCACGACAGAACACTGAAGCTTTCTTT. Encoded protein: CAWSPPRQNTEAFF.